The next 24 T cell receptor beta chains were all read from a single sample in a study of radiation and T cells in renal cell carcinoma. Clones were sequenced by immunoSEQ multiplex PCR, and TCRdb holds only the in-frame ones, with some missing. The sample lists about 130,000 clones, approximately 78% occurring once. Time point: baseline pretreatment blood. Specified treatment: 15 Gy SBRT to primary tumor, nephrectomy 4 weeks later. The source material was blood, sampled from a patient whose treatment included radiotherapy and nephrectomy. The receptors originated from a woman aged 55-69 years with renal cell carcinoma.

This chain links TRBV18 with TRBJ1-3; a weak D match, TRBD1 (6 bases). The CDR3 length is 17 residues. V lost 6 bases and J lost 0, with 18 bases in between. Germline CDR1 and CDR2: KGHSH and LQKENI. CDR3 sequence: CASSLGLQGLSGNTIYF. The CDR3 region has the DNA TGTGCCAGCTCGCTAGGTTTACAGGGACTCTCTGGAAACACCATATATTTT.

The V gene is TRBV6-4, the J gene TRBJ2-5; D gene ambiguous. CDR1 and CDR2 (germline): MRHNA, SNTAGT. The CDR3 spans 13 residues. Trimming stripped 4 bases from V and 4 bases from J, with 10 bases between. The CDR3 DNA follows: TGTGCCAGCAGTGTCGGTCCTGGAGAGACCCAGTACTTC. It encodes CASSVGPGETQYF.

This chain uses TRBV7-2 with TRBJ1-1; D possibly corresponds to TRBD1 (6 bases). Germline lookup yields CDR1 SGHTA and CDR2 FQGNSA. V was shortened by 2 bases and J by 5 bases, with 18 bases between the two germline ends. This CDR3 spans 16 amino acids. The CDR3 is CASSLFSLGGGTEAFF. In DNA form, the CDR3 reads TGTGCCAGCAGCTTATTCTCGTTGGGGGGCGGGACTGAAGCTTTCTTT.

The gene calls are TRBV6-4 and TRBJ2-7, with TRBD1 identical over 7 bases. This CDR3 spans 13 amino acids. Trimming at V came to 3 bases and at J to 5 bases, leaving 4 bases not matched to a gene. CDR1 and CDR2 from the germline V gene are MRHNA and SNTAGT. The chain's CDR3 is CASSENRGNEQYF. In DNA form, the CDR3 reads TGTGCCAGCAGTGAGAACAGGGGCAACGAGCAGTACTTC.

CDR3 DNA: TGTGCCAGCAGCTTCATGACAGGGCGACAGGCAGATACGCAGTATTTT. Translated: CASSFMTGRQADTQYF. V is TRBV7-6 and J is TRBJ2-3; 7 bases match TRBD1. The CDR3 has 16 residues. V lost 3 bases to trimming and J lost 4 bases; unmatched junction nucleotides: 10. Germline CDR1 reads SGHVS; CDR2 reads FNYEAQ.

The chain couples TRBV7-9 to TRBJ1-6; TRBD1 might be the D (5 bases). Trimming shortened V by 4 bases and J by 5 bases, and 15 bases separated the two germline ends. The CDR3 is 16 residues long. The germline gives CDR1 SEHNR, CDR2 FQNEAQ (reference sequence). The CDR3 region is CASSYSAGRNNSPLHF. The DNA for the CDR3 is TGTGCCAGCAGCTATTCGGCGGGACGGAATAATTCACCCCTCCACTTT.

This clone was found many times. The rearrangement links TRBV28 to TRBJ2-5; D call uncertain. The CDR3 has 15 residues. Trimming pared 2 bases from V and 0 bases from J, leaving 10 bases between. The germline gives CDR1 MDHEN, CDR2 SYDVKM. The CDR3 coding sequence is TGTGCCAGCAGTTTACCAGGCCTTTACCAAGAGACCCAGTACTTC. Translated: CASSLPGLYQETQYF.

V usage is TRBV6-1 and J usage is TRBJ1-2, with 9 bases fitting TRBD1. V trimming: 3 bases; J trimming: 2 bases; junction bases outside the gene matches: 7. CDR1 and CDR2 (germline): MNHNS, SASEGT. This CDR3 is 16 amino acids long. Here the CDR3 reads CASSEGQGSLNYGYTF. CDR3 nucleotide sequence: TGTGCCAGCAGTGAGGGACAGGGCTCATTAAACTATGGCTACACCTTC.

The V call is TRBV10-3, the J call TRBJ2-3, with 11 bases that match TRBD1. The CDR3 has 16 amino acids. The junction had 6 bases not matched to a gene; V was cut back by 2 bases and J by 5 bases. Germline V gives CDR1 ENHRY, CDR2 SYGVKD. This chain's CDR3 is CAISEPGQGGIDTQYF. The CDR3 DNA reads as TGTGCCATCAGTGAGCCGGGACAGGGGGGAATAGATACGCAGTATTTT.

CDR3 in DNA: TGTGCCAGCAGCTTGGGACTCTTAAGCTCCTACGAGCAGTACTTC. Protein product: CASSLGLLSSYEQYF. The V call is TRBV5-8, the J call TRBJ2-7; D not resolved. V was trimmed by 0 bases and J by 0 bases, leaving 10 bases between them. Germline loops: CDR1 SGHTS, CDR2 YDEGEE. The CDR3 totals 15 residues. The full variable domain, rest sourced from reference TRBV5-8 and TRBJ2-7, is EAGVTQSPTHLIKTRGQQATLRCSPISGHTSVYWYQQALGLGLQFLLWYDEGEERNRGNFPPRFSGRQFPNYSSELNVNALELEDSALYLCASSLGLLSSYEQYFGPGTRLTVT.

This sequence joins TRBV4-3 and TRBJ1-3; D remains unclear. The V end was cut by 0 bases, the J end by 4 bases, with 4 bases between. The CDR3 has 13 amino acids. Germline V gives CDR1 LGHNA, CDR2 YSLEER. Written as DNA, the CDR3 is TGCGCCAGCAGCCAAGACGAAGGAAACACCATATATTTT. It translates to CASSQDEGNTIYF.

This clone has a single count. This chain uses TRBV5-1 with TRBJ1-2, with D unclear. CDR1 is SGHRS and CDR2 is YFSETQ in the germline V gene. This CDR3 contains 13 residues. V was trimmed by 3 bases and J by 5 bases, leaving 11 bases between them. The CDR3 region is CASSSSGPYGYTF. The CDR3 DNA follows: TGCGCCAGCAGCTCCTCCGGGCCATATGGCTACACCTTC.

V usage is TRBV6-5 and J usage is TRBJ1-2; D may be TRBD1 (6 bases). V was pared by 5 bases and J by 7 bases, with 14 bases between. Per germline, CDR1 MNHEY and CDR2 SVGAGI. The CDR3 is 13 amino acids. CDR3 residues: CASSLVGGSGYTF. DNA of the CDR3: TGTGCCAGCAGTCTAGTAGGGGGAAGTGGCTACACCTTC.

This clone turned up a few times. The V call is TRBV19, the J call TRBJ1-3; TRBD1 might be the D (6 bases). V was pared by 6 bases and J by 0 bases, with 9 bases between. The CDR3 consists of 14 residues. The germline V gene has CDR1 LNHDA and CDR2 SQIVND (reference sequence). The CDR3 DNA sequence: TGTGCCAGTAGCCGGACAGTCTCTGGAAACACCATATATTTT. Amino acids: CASSRTVSGNTIYF.

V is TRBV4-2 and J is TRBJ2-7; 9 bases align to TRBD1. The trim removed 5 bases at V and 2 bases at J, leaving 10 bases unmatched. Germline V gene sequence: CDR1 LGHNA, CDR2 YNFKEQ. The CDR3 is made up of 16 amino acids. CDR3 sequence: CASSRTNRGRAYEQYF. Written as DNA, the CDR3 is TGTGCCAGCAGCAGAACGAACAGGGGGCGAGCCTACGAGCAGTACTTC.

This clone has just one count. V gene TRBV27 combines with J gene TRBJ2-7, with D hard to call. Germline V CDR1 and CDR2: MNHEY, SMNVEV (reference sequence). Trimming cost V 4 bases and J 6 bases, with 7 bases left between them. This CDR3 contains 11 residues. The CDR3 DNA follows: TGTGCCAGCAGTTCGTATGGCGAGCAGTACTTC. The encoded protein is CASSSYGEQYF.

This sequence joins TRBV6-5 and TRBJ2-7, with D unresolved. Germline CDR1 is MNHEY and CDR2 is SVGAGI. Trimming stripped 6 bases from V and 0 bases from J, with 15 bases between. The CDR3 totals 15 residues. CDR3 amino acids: CASSPKTETSYEQYF. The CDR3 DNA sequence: TGTGCCAGCAGCCCTAAGACCGAGACCTCCTACGAGCAGTACTTC.

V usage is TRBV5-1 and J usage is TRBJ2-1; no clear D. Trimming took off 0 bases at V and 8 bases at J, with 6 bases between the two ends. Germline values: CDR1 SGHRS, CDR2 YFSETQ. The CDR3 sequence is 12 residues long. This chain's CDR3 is CASSLGLDEQFF. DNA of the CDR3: TGCGCCAGCAGCTTGGGGTTGGATGAGCAGTTCTTC.

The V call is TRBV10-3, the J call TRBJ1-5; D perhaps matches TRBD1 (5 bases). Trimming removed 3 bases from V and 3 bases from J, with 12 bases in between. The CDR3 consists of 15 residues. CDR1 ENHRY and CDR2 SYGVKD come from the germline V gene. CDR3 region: CAISEARGDNQPQHF. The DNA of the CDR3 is TGTGCCATCAGTGAAGCGAGGGGCGACAATCAGCCCCAGCATTTT.

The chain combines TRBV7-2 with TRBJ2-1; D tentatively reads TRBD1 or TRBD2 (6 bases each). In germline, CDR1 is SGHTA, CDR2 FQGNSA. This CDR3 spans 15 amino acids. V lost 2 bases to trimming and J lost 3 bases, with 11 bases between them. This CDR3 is CASSLTAGHYNEQFF. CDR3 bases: TGTGCCAGCAGCTTAACGGCGGGACACTACAATGAGCAGTTCTTC.

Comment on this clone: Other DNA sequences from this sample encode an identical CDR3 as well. For the CDR3, the DNA is TGTGCCAGCAGCGTAGGGGGAATGAACACTGAAGCTTTCTTT. As protein: CASSVGGMNTEAFF. V is TRBV9 and J is TRBJ1-1; no clear D gene. Germline CDR1 is SGDLS and CDR2 is YYNGEE. The CDR3 length is 14 residues. The V gene lost 0 bases and the J gene lost 0 bases, with 6 bases spanning the gap.

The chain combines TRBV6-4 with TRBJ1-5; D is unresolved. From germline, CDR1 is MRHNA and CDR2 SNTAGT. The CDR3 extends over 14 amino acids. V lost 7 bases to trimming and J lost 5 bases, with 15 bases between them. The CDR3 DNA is TGTGCCAGCAACCTGGGAGGGAGGGATCAGCCCCAGCATTTT. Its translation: CASNLGGRDQPQHF.

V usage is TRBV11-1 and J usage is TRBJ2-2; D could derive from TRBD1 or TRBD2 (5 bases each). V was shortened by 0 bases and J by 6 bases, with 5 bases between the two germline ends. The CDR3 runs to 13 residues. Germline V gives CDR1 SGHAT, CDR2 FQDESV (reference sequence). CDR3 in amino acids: CASSLAGAGELFF. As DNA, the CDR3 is TGTGCCAGCAGCTTAGCGGGGGCCGGGGAGCTGTTTTTT.

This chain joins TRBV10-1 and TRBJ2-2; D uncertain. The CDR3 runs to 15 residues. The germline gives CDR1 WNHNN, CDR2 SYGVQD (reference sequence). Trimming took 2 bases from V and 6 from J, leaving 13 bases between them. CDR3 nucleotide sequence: TGCGCCAGCAGTGAGAGCCAGAGGTGGCCCGGGGAGCTGTTTTTT. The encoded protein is CASSESQRWPGELFF.